One and the same sample provided the 6 T cell receptor beta chains below, sequenced in a study of blood T cell repertoires in COVID-19. Using immunoSEQ multiplex PCR, the repertoire was profiled, and TCRdb retains in-frame clones only, with some absent. Among about 210,000 clones, about four fifths were seen once, and the ten largest hold approximately 9%. Sequencing was done on a sample of PBMCs or T cells enriched from blood (not recorded which). Receptor source: a woman between 45 and 60 years old with acute COVID-19.

In its sample, this clone was seen once. This chain links TRBV18 with TRBJ2-7, with TRBD1 identical over 8 bases. The CDR3 sequence is 13 residues long. Trimming took 4 bases from V and 6 from J; bases not matched to a gene: 5. Germline V gives CDR1 KGHSH, CDR2 LQKENI. CDR3 in amino acids: CASSRTGLGEQYF. CDR3 in DNA: TGTGCCAGCTCACGGACAGGGCTGGGCGAGCAGTACTTC. Full variable domain (outside the CDR3, taken from reference TRBV18 and TRBJ2-7): NAGVMQNPRHLVRRRGQEARLRCSPMKGHSHVYWYRQLPEEGLKFMVYLQKENIIDESGMPKERFSAEFPKEGPSILRIQQVVRGDSAAYFCASSRTGLGEQYFGPGTRLTVT.

This sequence joins TRBV7-8 and TRBJ2-2; D might be TRBD2 (5 bases). CDR1 and CDR2 from the germline V gene are SGHVS and FQNEAQ. V was clipped by 4 bases and J by 4 bases, with 10 bases between them. This CDR3 spans 14 amino acids. CDR3 residues: CASSSVGVTGELFF. CDR3 nucleotide sequence: TGTGCCAGCAGCTCTGTCGGGGTCACCGGGGAGCTGTTTTTT.

The chain is built from TRBV7-2 and TRBJ2-2, with 7 bases fitting TRBD2. Looked up from germline, CDR1 is SGHTA and CDR2 is FQGNSA. The CDR3 loop spans 13 amino acids. V was clipped by 8 bases and J by 4 bases; unmatched bases: 4. The CDR3 bases are TGTGCCAGCGGGAGGGAGGGCACCGGGGAGCTGTTTTTT. The encoded protein is CASGREGTGELFF.

The chain combines TRBV5-1 with TRBJ2-1; D is perhaps TRBD2 (6 bases). Germline V gives CDR1 SGHRS, CDR2 YFSETQ. The CDR3 is made up of 12 amino acids. With 4 bases removed from V and 9 bases from J, the gap between germline ends came to 11 bases. The CDR3 DNA reads TGCGCCAGCAGCCTATCTAGCGCTGAGCAGTTCTTC. Its protein product is CASSLSSAEQFF.

This clone was counted once. The V gene is TRBV28, the J gene TRBJ1-5; 12 bases line up with TRBD1. Unmatched junction bases numbered 6, after V lost 5 bases and J lost 4 bases. Germline V gene sequence: CDR1 MDHEN, CDR2 SYDVKM. This CDR3 spans 16 amino acids. The CDR3 protein is CASSPRDRGLNQPQHF. The CDR3 bases are TGTGCCAGCAGTCCGCGGGACAGGGGGCTAAATCAGCCCCAGCATTTT.

There are many counts of this clone. The chain joins TRBV18 to TRBJ1-3; the D is unclear. This CDR3 has 17 residues. The ends were cut back, 5 bases at V and 1 base at J, with 18 bases in the middle. Germline V gene data show CDR1 as KGHSH and CDR2 as LQKENI. CDR3 in DNA: TGTGCCAGCTCAAGATTTACAGCTACAAGATCTGGAAACACCATATATTTT. This sequence encodes CASSRFTATRSGNTIYF.